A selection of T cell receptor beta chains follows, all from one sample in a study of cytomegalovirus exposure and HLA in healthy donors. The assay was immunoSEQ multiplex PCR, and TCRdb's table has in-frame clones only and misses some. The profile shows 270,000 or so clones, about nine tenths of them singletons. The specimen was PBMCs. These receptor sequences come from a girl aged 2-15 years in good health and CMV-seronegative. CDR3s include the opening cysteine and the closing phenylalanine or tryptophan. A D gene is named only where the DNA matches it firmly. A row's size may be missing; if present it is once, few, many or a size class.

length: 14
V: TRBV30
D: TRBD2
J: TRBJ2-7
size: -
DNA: TGTGCCTGGAGTGCGGGGGGGGATTCCTACGAGCAGTACTTC
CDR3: CAWSAGGDSYEQYF

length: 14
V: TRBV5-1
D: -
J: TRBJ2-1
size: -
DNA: TGCGCCAGCAGCCCAGCGGTAATGGGCAGTGAGCAGTTCTTC
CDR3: CASSPAVMGSEQFF

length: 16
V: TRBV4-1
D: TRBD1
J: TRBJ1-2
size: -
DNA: TGCGCCAGCAGCCAAGAAGGGACAGGGCAGAACTATGGCTACACCTTC
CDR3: CASSQEGTGQNYGYTF

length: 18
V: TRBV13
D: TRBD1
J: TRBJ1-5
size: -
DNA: TGTGCCAGCAGCTACCCCGGGACAGAGTTCTATAGCAATCAGCCCCAGCATTTT
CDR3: CASSYPGTEFYSNQPQHF

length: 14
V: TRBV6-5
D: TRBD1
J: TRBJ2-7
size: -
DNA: TGTGCCAGCAGTTACGGACAGGGGGCGGAAGAGCAGTACTTC
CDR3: CASSYGQGAEEQYF

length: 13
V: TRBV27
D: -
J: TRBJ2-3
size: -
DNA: TGTGCCAGCAGTCCCTCTCGCACAGATACGCAGTATTTT
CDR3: CASSPSRTDTQYF

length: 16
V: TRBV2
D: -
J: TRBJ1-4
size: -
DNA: TGTGCCAGCAACCCCGGGGGGCTGGTCCCTCCTGAAAAACTGTTTTTT
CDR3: CASNPGGLVPPEKLFF

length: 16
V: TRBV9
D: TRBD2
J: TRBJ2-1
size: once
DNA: TGTGCCACCCAGAGGGGGCTAGCGGGAGTAGGCGATGAGCAGTTCTTC
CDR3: CATQRGLAGVGDEQFF

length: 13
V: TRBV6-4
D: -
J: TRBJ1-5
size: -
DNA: TGTGCCAGCAGTCCCGAGGCTGATCAGCTCCAGCATTTT
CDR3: CASSPEADQLQHF

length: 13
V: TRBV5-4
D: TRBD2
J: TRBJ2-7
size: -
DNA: TGTGCCAGCGGGGAGCGGGAGGTACACGAGCAGTACTTC
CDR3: CASGEREVHEQYF

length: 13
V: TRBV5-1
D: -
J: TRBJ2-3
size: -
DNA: TGCGCCAGCAGCGGGGGACTCACAGATACGCAGTATTTT
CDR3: CASSGGLTDTQYF

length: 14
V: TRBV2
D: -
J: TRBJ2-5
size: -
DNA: TGTGCCAGCAGTGCACAGCGGTACCAAGAGACCCAGTACTTC
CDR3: CASSAQRYQETQYF

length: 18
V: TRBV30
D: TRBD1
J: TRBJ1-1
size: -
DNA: TGTGCCTGGAGTGTACGAAAAGGGACAGGCTTTACGGCCACTGAAGCTTTCTTT
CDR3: CAWSVRKGTGFTATEAFF

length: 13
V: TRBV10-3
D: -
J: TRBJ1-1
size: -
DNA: TGTGCCATCAGATCTGACATGAACACTGAAGCTTTCTTT
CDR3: CAIRSDMNTEAFF

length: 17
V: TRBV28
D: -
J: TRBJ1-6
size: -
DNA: TGTGCCAGCAGTTTAGGGGTAGGGGGCTCCTATAATTCACCCCTCCACTTT
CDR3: CASSLGVGGSYNSPLHF

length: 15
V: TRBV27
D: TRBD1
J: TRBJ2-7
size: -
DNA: TGTGCCAGCAGTTCACCGGGACAGGGTTCCTACGAGCAGTACTTC
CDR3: CASSSPGQGSYEQYF

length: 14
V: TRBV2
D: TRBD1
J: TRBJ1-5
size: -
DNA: TGTGCCAGCAGTCCGGGACAGGAGAATCAGCCCCAGCATTTT
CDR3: CASSPGQENQPQHF

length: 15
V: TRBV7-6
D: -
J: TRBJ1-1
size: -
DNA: TGTGCCAGCAGCCTCGAGGCAGTAGCGGGCACTGAAGCTTTCTTT
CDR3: CASSLEAVAGTEAFF

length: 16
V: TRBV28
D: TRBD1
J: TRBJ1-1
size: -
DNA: TGTGCCAGCAGCGGGGACAGGGCGGGGAGGAACACTGAAGCTTTCTTT
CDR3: CASSGDRAGRNTEAFF

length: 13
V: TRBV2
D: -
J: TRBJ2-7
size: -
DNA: TGTGCCAGCAGTGGGGACATGTCCTACGAGCAGTACTTC
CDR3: CASSGDMSYEQYF

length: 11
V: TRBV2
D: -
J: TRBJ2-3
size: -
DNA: TGTGCCAGCACTAGCACAGATACGCAGTATTTT
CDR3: CASTSTDTQYF

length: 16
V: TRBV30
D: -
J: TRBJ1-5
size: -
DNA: TGTGCCTGGAGTGTACGTTGGGGAGGGGGGGATCAGCCCCAGCATTTT
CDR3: CAWSVRWGGGDQPQHF

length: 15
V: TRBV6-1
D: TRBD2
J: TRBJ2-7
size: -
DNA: TGTGCCAGCAGACAGCGGGAGGGCCTATTCTACGAGCAGTACTTC
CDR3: CASRQREGLFYEQYF

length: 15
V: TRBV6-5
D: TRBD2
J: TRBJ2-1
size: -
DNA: TGTGCCAGCAGTAGACTAGCGGGAGCCTACAATGAGCAGTTCTTC
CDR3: CASSRLAGAYNEQFF